The next 21 T cell receptor beta chains were all read from a single sample in a study of cytomegalovirus exposure and HLA in healthy donors. The PCR made use of 60 Vbeta and 13 Jbeta primers. Sequenced by immunoSEQ multiplex PCR; TCRdb stores in-frame clones only, minus some. The sample lists around 110,000 clones; 9.5% were seen once. Specimen: PBMCs. Source of these receptors: a man aged 30 to 39 in good health and CMV-seronegative.

V usage is TRBV27 and J usage is TRBJ1-4; 10 bases are a match to TRBD1. CDR3 length: 15 residues. Trimming cost V 5 bases and J 10 bases; bases outside gene matches: 10. CDR1 MNHEY and CDR2 SMNVEV come from the germline V gene (reference sequence). The CDR3 DNA reads as TGTGCCAGCAGTCTCAACCCCCGGACAGGGGGAAAACTGTTTTTT. Translating it yields CASSLNPRTGGKLFF.

The chain links TRBV5-1 to TRBJ1-1; 7 nucleotides line up with TRBD1. V was clipped by 4 bases and J by 0 bases; unmatched bases: 6. The CDR3 covers 15 residues. Germline V CDR1 and CDR2: SGHRS, YFSETQ. The CDR3 is CASSPRQGLNTEAFF. The CDR3 DNA sequence: TGCGCCAGCAGCCCCCGACAGGGTCTGAACACTGAAGCTTTCTTT.

A few counts support this clone. The gene calls are TRBV7-9 and TRBJ2-7; possible D gene TRBD2, 5 bases. Trimming removed 2 bases at V and 6 bases at J, with 11 bases between. The CDR3 loop spans 13 amino acids. Germline lookup yields CDR1 SEHNR and CDR2 FQNEAQ (reference sequence). In DNA, the CDR3 is TGTGCCAGCAGCTTACTAGGGAGTCCCGAGCAGTACTTC. Translation: CASSLLGSPEQYF.

This clone showed up just a few times. The rearrangement links TRBV9 to TRBJ1-6; 7 nucleotides align to TRBD1. Germline V gene data show CDR1 as SGDLS and CDR2 as YYNGEE. The V segment lost 2 bases and the J segment 6 bases; nucleotides outside the gene matches: 14. The CDR3 consists of 18 residues. The CDR3 is CASSVTKGGSRSNSPLHF. Here the CDR3 DNA reads TGTGCCAGCAGCGTTACCAAAGGGGGCTCTCGGTCTAATTCACCCCTCCACTTT.

With regard to this clone: A read error may account for a junction end that differs from germline. V gene TRBV19 combines with J gene TRBJ1-5, with D hard to call. This CDR3 spans 13 amino acids. CDR1 is LNHDA, CDR2 SQIVND, per germline (reference sequence). The chain's CDR3 is CASSPWADVPQNF. CDR3 bases: TGTGCCAGTAGTCCCTGGGCCGATGTGCCCCAGAATTTT.

The CDR3 DNA follows: TGCGCCAGCAGCCAAGACTCAGGGGGCGGGTACAATGAGCAGTTCTTC. Residues: CASSQDSGGGYNEQFF. V gene TRBV4-3 combines with J gene TRBJ2-1, with 8 bases identical to TRBD1. Losses at the gene ends were 0 bases for V and 4 bases for J; bases not matched to a gene: 5. The germline V gene encodes CDR1 LGHNA and CDR2 YSLEER. The CDR3 runs 16 residues.

The chain couples TRBV27 to TRBJ2-7, with 8 positions matching TRBD1. This CDR3 region has 14 residues. CDR1 is MNHEY and CDR2 is SMNVEV in the germline V gene (reference sequence). Trimming at V came to 4 bases and at J to 1 base, leaving 3 bases not matched to a gene. CDR3 sequence reads: CASSSDRGSYEQYF. CDR3 in DNA: TGTGCCAGCAGTTCCGACAGGGGTTCCTACGAGCAGTACTTC.

The chain uses TRBV5-1 and TRBJ2-2, with D possibly TRBD1 on 5 matching bases. CDR1 SGHRS and CDR2 YFSETQ come from the germline V gene. CDR3 length equals 12 residues. V lost 6 bases, J lost 4 bases, and 7 bases lay in between. CDR3 residues: CASTRVTGELFF. DNA of the CDR3: TGCGCCAGCACCAGGGTCACCGGGGAGCTGTTTTTT.

This clone was seen only a few times. The chain links TRBV30 to TRBJ2-7; tentatively, D is TRBD1 (6 bases). In germline, CDR1 is GTSNPN, CDR2 SVGIG (reference sequence). The CDR3 runs 12 residues. V dropped 2 bases and J dropped 10 bases, with 15 bases sitting between them. The CDR3 loop is CAWSPTGKDQYF. CDR3 DNA: TGTGCCTGGAGTCCAACAGGGAAGGATCAGTACTTC.

The chain uses TRBV4-1 and TRBJ2-1, with TRBD2 matching over 7 bases. The germline gives CDR1 MGHRA, CDR2 YSYEKL. The CDR3 totals 16 residues. J gave up 0 bases and V 2 bases, and 4 bases lay outside the gene matches. For the CDR3, the DNA is TGCGCCAGCAGCCAACCAGCGGGAAGCTCCTACAATGAGCAGTTCTTC. The encoded protein is CASSQPAGSSYNEQFF.

The chain carries TRBV6-5 and TRBJ1-6, with a weak D call TRBD1 (6 bases). Trimming took 4 bases from V and 6 from J, leaving 10 bases between them. The length of the CDR3 is 14 residues. Germline lookup yields CDR1 MNHEY and CDR2 SVGAGI. The CDR3 coding sequence is TGTGCCAGCAGTTCTTTAGGGGGTAATTCACCCCTCCACTTT. It translates to CASSSLGGNSPLHF.

The chain links TRBV27 to TRBJ2-7; possibly TRBD2 for D (5 bases). The CDR3 has 14 residues. The V gene lost 2 bases and the J gene lost 6 bases, with 14 bases spanning the gap. Germline V gene sequence: CDR1 MNHEY, CDR2 SMNVEV (reference sequence). CDR3 nucleotides: TGTGCCAGCAGTTTAGCGGTCGCGGGTAGCGAGCAGTACTTC. Its protein is CASSLAVAGSEQYF.

V and J are TRBV28 and TRBJ2-1; 14 nucleotides align to TRBD2. This CDR3 has 19 residues. J lost 8 bases, V lost 4 bases, and 16 bases had no gene match. The germline gives CDR1 MDHEN, CDR2 SYDVKM. This CDR3 is CASSSLGLAGGPHHDEQFF. The CDR3 region has the DNA TGTGCCAGCAGTTCCCTCGGACTAGCGGGAGGCCCGCACCACGATGAGCAGTTCTTC. Full variable domain (outside the CDR3, taken from reference TRBV28 and TRBJ2-1): DVKVTQSSRYLVKRTGEKVFLECVQDMDHENMFWYRQDPGLGLRLIYFSYDVKMKEKGDIPEGYSVSREKKERFSLILESASTNQTSMYLCASSSLGLAGGPHHDEQFFGPGTRLTVL.

The chain links TRBV5-6 to TRBJ2-7, with 8 bases aligning to TRBD1. Losses at the gene ends were 2 bases for V and 2 bases for J; bases not matched to a gene: 3. The germline CDR1 and CDR2 sequences are SGHDT and YYEEEE. The CDR3 has 14 residues. The CDR3 DNA is TGTGCCAGCAGCTTTACAGGGGGGACCTACGAGCAGTACTTC. It specifies CASSFTGGTYEQYF.

The chain joins TRBV19 to TRBJ1-5; TRBD1 is a possible D gene (5 bases). Germline V CDR1 and CDR2: LNHDA, SQIVND (reference sequence). Trimming removed 6 bases from V and 2 bases from J, with 17 bases in between. The CDR3 sequence is 16 residues long. Here the CDR3 reads CASRGRWGDGNQPQHF. The CDR3 nucleotides are TGTGCCAGTAGGGGAAGGTGGGGGGACGGCAATCAGCCCCAGCATTTT. The entire variable domain, with the rest obtained from reference TRBV19 and TRBJ1-5, is as follows: DGGITQSPKYLFRKEGQNVTLSCEQNLNHDAMYWYRQDPGQGLRLIYYSQIVNDFQKGDIAEGYSVSREKKESFPLTVTSAQKNPTAFYLCASRGRWGDGNQPQHFGDGTRLSIL.

The sample holds a few counts of this clone. This chain links TRBV7-2 with TRBJ2-7, with D perhaps TRBD2 (5 bases). The V gene's germline CDR1 is SGHTA and CDR2 FQGNSA. The V end was cut by 5 bases, the J end by 1 base, with 15 bases between. The CDR3 sequence is 15 residues long. This CDR3 is CASSASGIGSYEQYF. The CDR3, as DNA: TGTGCCAGCAGCGCGTCCGGGATAGGGTCCTACGAGCAGTACTTC.

The V and J genes are TRBV27 and TRBJ1-1; D uncertain. Trimming took off 7 bases at V and 4 bases at J, with 13 bases between the two ends. The CDR3 is 13 amino acids. Germline CDR1 reads MNHEY; CDR2 reads SMNVEV (reference sequence). CDR3 loop: CASKTEVTTEAFF. The DNA of the CDR3 is TGTGCCAGCAAAACCGAGGTGACCACTGAAGCTTTCTTT.

The chain joins TRBV7-8 to TRBJ2-1; D remains unclear. The CDR3 has 14 amino acids. CDR1 and CDR2 (germline): SGHVS, FQNEAQ. V lost 1 base, J lost 7 bases, and 11 bases lay in between. The CDR3 protein is CASSLGVPANEQFF. CDR3 DNA: TGTGCCAGCAGCTTAGGAGTCCCAGCGAATGAGCAGTTCTTC.

This chain uses TRBV30 with TRBJ2-5; no clear D. The CDR3 spans 12 residues. CDR1 and CDR2 (germline): GTSNPN, SVGIG (reference sequence). V was cut by 4 bases and J by 1 base, with 7 bases left in between. CDR3 region: CAWTTSQETQYF. CDR3 in DNA: TGTGCCTGGACTACCTCCCAAGAGACCCAGTACTTC.

The chain has TRBV11-2 and TRBJ1-1; TRBD1 might be the D (6 bases). Germline V gene data show CDR1 as SGHAT and CDR2 as FQNNGV. Trimming removed 4 bases at V and 1 base at J, with 13 bases between. The CDR3 contains 15 residues. The CDR3, as DNA: TGTGCCAGCAGCTCCCCGGGGGGCTGGAACACTGAAGCTTTCTTT. This codes for CASSSPGGWNTEAFF.

There are a few counts of this clone. The rearrangement links TRBV5-1 to TRBJ1-2; no clear D gene. Germline loops: CDR1 SGHRS, CDR2 YFSETQ. Deletions cut 0 bases from V and 2 bases from J, with 11 bases between. This CDR3 has 15 residues. The CDR3 nucleotides are TGCGCCAGCAGCTTGGCAGTCGGGGAGAACTATGGCTACACCTTC. It translates to CASSLAVGENYGYTF.